This T cell receptor beta chain was observed in a study of identical twins. TCRdb used MiXCR to reprocess the 5' RACE reads, holding one entry per CDR3 protein. The table has roughly 480,000 distinct CDR3 sequences, roughly 24% seen once. The germline V gene encodes CDR1 LGHDT and CDR2 YNNKEL (reference sequence). This CDR3 contains 14 residues. Between the trimmed V and J ends, which lost 4 bases and 5 bases, there was a span of 11 bases. These records were also assigned to another study, of T cells expressing NK-cell markers.

Sequences were obtained from CD4+ T cells sorted from blood. This TCR was sampled from a woman aged 18-30 years in good health. The chain carries TRBV3-1 and TRBJ1-4; D is possibly TRBD1 (6 bases). CDR3 sequence (DNA): TGTGCCAGCAGCCTCAGGACAGTAAATGAAAAACTGTTTTTT. Amino acids: CASSLRTVNEKLFF.